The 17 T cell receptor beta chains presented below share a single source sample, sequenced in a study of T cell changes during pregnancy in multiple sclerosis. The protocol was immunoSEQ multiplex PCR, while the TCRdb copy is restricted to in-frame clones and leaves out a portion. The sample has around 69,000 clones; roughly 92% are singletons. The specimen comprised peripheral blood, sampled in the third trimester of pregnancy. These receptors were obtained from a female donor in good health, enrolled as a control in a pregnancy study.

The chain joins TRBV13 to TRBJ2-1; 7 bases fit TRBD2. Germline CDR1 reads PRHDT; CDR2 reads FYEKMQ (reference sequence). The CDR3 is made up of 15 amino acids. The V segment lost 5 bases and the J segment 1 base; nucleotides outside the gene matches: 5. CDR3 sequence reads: CASSGGVGSYNEQFF. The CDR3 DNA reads TGTGCCAGCAGCGGGGGGGTTGGTTCCTACAATGAGCAGTTCTTC.

The CDR3 sequence: CASRLLGRQETQYF. Written as DNA, the CDR3 is TGTGCCAGCAGGCTGCTGGGGAGACAAGAGACCCAGTACTTC. V usage is TRBV6-1 and J usage is TRBJ2-5; D perhaps matches TRBD2 (5 bases). This CDR3 has 14 residues. Trimming cost V 6 bases and J 2 bases, with 13 bases left between them. Germline CDR1 reads MNHNS; CDR2 reads SASEGT.

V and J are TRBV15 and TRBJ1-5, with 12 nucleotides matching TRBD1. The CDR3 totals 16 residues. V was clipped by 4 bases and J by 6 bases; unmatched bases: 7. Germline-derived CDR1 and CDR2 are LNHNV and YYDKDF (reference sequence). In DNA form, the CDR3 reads TGTGCCACCAGCATCCTCGGGACAGGGGGCGTTCAGCCCCAGCATTTT. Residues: CATSILGTGGVQPQHF.

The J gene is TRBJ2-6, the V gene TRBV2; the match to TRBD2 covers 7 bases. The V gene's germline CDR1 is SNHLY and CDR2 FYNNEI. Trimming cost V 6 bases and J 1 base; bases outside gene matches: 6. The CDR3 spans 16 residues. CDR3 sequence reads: CASREQLASGANVLTF. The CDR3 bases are TGTGCCAGCAGGGAGCAACTAGCGTCTGGGGCCAACGTCCTGACTTTC.

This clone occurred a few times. The CDR3 bases are TGTGCCAGTAGCGTCGGGGACACATTGACTTATGGCTACACCTTC. This encodes CASSVGDTLTYGYTF. The V gene is TRBV19, the J gene TRBJ1-2, with a tentative D call TRBD1 (6 bases). Per germline, CDR1 LNHDA and CDR2 SQIVND (reference sequence). The CDR3 spans 15 residues. V was trimmed by 6 bases and J by 5 bases, leaving 19 bases between them.

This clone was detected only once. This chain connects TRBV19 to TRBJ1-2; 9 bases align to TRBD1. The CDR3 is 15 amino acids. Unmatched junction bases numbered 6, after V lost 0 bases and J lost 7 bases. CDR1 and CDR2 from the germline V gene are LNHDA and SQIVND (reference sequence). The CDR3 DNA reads TGTGCCAGTAGTATAGATAGGGGACAGGGAACTGGCTACACCTTC. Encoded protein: CASSIDRGQGTGYTF.

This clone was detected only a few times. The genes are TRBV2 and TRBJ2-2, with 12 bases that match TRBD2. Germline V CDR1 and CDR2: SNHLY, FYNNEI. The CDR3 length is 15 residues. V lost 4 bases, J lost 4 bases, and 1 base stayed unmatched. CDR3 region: CASSGLAGATGELFF. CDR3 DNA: TGTGCCAGCAGTGGACTAGCGGGAGCCACCGGGGAGCTGTTTTTT.

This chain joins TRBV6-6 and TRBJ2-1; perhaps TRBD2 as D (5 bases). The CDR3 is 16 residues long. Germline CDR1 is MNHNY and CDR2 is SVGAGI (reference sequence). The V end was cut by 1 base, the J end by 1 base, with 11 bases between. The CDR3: CASSYFGGGSYNEQFF. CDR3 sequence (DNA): TGTGCCAGCAGTTACTTTGGAGGCGGATCCTACAATGAGCAGTTCTTC.

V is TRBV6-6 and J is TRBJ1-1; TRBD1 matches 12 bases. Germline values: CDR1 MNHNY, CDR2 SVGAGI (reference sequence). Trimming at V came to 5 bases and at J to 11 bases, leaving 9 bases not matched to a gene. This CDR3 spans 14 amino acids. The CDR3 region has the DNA TGTGCCAGCAGTGCCCGGGACAGGGGGCGCGACGCTTTCTTT. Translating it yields CASSARDRGRDAFF.

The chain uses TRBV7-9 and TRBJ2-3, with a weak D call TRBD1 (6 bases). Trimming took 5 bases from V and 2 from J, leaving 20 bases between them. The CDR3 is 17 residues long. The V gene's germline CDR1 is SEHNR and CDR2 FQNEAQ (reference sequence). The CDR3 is CASSTPGTLIVTDTQYF. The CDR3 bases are TGTGCCAGCAGCACCCCCGGGACACTTATTGTCACAGATACGCAGTATTTT. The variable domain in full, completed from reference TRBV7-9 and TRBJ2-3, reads DTGVSQNPRHKITKRGQNVTFRCDPISEHNRLYWYRQTLGQGPEFLTYFQNEAQLEKSRLLSDRFSAERPKGSFSTLEIQRTEQGDSAMYLCASSTPGTLIVTDTQYFGPGTRLTVL.

The chain's CDR3 is CASSAYSTDTQYF. CDR3 nucleotide sequence: TGTGCCAGCAGTGCCTATAGCACAGATACGCAGTATTTT. The chain joins TRBV6-1 to TRBJ2-3; D gene uncertain. CDR3 size: 13 residues. Trimming took off 4 bases at V and 0 bases at J, with 5 bases between the two ends. Germline lookup yields CDR1 MNHNS and CDR2 SASEGT.

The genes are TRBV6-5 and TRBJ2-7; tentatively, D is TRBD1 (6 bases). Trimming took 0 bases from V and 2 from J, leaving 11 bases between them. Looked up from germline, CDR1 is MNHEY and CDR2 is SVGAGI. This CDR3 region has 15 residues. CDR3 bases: TGTGCCAGCAGTTACTCCAGACAGGTAACCTACGAGCAGTACTTC. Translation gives CASSYSRQVTYEQYF.

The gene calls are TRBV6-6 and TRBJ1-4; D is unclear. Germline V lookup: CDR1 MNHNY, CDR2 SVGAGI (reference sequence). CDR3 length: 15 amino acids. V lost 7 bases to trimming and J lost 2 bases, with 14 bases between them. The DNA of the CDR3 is TGTGCCAGCATCTTAAAGCGGGGTACTAATGAAAAACTGTTTTTT. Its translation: CASILKRGTNEKLFF.

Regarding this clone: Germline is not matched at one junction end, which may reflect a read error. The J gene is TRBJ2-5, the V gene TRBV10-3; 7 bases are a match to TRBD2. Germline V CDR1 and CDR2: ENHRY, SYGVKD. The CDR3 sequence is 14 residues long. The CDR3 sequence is CAISPAGTRESQYF. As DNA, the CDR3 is TGTGCCATCAGCCCAGCGGGAACAAGAGAGTCCCAGTACTTC.

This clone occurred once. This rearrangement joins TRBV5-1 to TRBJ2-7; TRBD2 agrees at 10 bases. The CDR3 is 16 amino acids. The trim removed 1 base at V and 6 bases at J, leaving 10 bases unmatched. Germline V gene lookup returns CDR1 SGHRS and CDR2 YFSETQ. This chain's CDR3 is CASSLTGAGGPVEQYF. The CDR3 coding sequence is TGCGCCAGCAGCTTGACGGGAGCGGGGGGGCCGGTCGAGCAGTACTTC.

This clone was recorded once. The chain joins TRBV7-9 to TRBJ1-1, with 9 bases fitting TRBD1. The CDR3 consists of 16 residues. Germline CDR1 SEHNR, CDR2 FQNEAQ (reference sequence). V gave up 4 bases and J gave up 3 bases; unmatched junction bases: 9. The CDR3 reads CASSSDRGWGYTEAFF. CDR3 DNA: TGTGCCAGCAGCTCGGACAGGGGATGGGGGTACACTGAAGCTTTCTTT.

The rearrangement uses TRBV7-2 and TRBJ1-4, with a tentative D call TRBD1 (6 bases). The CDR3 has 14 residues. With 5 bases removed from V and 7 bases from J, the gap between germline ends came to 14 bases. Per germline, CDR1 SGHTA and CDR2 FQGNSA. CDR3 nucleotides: TGTGCCAGCAGCCTCACAGGGTGGGGTGAAAAACTGTTTTTT. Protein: CASSLTGWGEKLFF.